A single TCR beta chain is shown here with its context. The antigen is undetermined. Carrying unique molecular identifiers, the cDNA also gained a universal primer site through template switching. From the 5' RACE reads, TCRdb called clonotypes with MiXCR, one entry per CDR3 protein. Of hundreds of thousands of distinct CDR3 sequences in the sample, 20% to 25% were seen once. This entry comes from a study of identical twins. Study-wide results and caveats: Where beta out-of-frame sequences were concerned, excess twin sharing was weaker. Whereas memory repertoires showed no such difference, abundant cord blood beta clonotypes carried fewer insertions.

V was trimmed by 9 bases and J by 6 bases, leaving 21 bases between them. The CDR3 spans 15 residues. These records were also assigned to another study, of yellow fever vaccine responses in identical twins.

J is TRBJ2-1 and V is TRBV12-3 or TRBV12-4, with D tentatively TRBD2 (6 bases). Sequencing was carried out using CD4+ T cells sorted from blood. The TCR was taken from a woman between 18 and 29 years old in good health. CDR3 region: CASRKRGLSGNEQFF. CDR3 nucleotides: TGTGCCAGTAGAAAACGGGGACTTAGTGGCAATGAGCAGTTCTTC.